These 32 T cell receptor beta chains came from one sample sequenced in a study of blood T cell repertoires in COVID-19. Clones were read by immunoSEQ multiplex PCR, and TCRdb kept only the in-frame ones, dropping some. The profile covers a few hundred thousand clones, with roughly 88% appearing a single time and roughly 6.7% taken by the ten largest. Sequencing used peripheral blood. The source is a woman younger than 45 with COVID-19, enrolled during active disease.

The rearrangement uses TRBV10-1 and TRBJ1-4; D is ambiguous. Germline values: CDR1 WNHNN, CDR2 SYGVQD (reference sequence). This CDR3 comprises 14 residues. V dropped 5 bases and J dropped 2 bases, with 9 bases sitting between them. The CDR3 coding sequence is TGCGCCAGCAGTCCAGGCGGGACTAATGAAAAACTGTTTTTT. It codes for CASSPGGTNEKLFF.

The chain links TRBV10-1 to TRBJ2-7, with D perhaps TRBD1 (5 bases). Germline V CDR1 and CDR2: WNHNN, SYGVQD (reference sequence). V was trimmed by 3 bases and J by 6 bases, leaving 15 bases between them. There are 14 residues in the CDR3. CDR3 coding DNA: TGCGCCAGCAGTGATCCGACCAGGGATATCGAGCAGTACTTC. It specifies CASSDPTRDIEQYF.

This clone appeared many times. This chain connects TRBV5-1 to TRBJ1-2; TRBD1 aligns across 8 bases. The junction had 10 bases not matched to a gene; V was cut back by 4 bases and J by 2 bases. The CDR3 contains 16 residues. Germline V gene data show CDR1 as SGHRS and CDR2 as YFSETQ. In DNA, the CDR3 is TGCGCCAGCAGCCAACTCCCGGGACAGGCGAACTATGGCTACACCTTC. It is translated as CASSQLPGQANYGYTF.

This clone was seen once. The rearrangement links TRBV19 to TRBJ2-7; TRBD2 aligns across 9 bases. Germline CDR1 is LNHDA and CDR2 is SQIVND (reference sequence). The V gene end was trimmed by 5 bases and the J gene end by 1 base; junction bases not matched to a gene: 9. This CDR3 has 16 residues. CDR3 in DNA: TGTGCCAGTAGTCGAATAAGGACTAGCGAGTCCTACGAGCAGTACGTC. Its protein is CASSRIRTSESYEQYV.

The V gene is TRBV14, the J gene TRBJ1-1, with TRBD1 matching 9 bases. Looked up from germline, CDR1 is SGHDN and CDR2 is FVKESK. CDR3 length equals 15 residues. Trimming took 3 bases from V and 0 from J; bases not matched to a gene: 2. CDR3 loop: CASSHRTGVNTEAFF. DNA for the CDR3: TGTGCCAGCAGCCACCGGACAGGGGTGAACACTGAAGCTTTCTTT. Complete variable domain (other parts from reference TRBV14 and TRBJ1-1): EAGVTQFPSHSVIEKGQTVTLRCDPISGHDNLYWYRRVMGKEIKFLLHFVKESKQDESGMPNNRFLAERTGGTYSTLKVQPAELEDSGVYFCASSHRTGVNTEAFFGQGTRLTVV.

This clone was recorded a few times. The chain combines TRBV30 with TRBJ2-1; the D gene is possibly TRBD2 (7 bases). Germline CDR1 and CDR2: GTSNPN and SVGIG (reference sequence). The CDR3 totals 15 residues. V was clipped by 4 bases and J by 8 bases, with 21 bases between them. The DNA for the CDR3 is TGTGCCTGGATTGGGGGAACGCGGGGGCGGGATGAGCAGTTCTTC. It specifies CAWIGGTRGRDEQFF. Together with reference TRBV30 and TRBJ2-1, the CDR3 gives the full variable domain: SQTIHQWPATLVQPVGSPLSLECTVEGTSNPNLYWYRQAAGRGLQLLFYSVGIGQISSEVPQNLSASRPQDRQFILSSKKLLLSDSGFYLCAWIGGTRGRDEQFFGPGTRLTVL.

The gene calls are TRBV2 and TRBJ2-1; 11 nucleotides align to TRBD2. The CDR3 is 17 residues long. Unmatched junction bases numbered 8, after V lost 7 bases and J lost 0 bases. In germline, CDR1 is SNHLY, CDR2 FYNNEI. The CDR3 here is CASTRLAGGPSYNEQFF. The CDR3 DNA is TGTGCCAGCACAAGGCTAGCGGGAGGCCCCTCCTACAATGAGCAGTTCTTC.

The V and J genes are TRBV2 and TRBJ1-2; D remains ambiguous. The CDR3 spans 13 residues. The germline V and J ends were trimmed by 2 bases and 5 bases, with 9 bases remaining between them. Germline V gives CDR1 SNHLY, CDR2 FYNNEI. The CDR3 loop is CASSEMGVYGYTF. CDR3 DNA: TGTGCCAGCAGTGAAATGGGCGTTTATGGCTACACCTTC. The variable domain in full, with the rest retrieved from reference TRBV2 and TRBJ1-2, is EPEVTQTPSHQVTQMGQEVILRCVPISNHLYFYWYRQILGQKVEFLVSFYNNEISEKSEIFDDQFSVERPDGSNFTLKIRSTKLEDSAMYFCASSEMGVYGYTFGSGTRLTVV.

This chain joins TRBV11-2 and TRBJ1-4; D unclear. V dropped 5 bases and J dropped 4 bases, with 14 bases sitting between them. This CDR3 comprises 15 residues. Per the germline V gene, CDR1 is SGHAT and CDR2 is FQNNGV. CDR3 sequence (DNA): TGTGCCAGCAGCCCGAATGGACTGAGTAATGAAAAACTGTTTTTT. Its protein is CASSPNGLSNEKLFF.

The chain combines TRBV5-1 with TRBJ2-7; TRBD2 is a possible D gene (6 bases). The germline V gene encodes CDR1 SGHRS and CDR2 YFSETQ. V was trimmed by 4 bases and J by 7 bases, leaving 21 bases between them. This CDR3 spans 15 amino acids. The DNA for the CDR3 is TGCGCCAGCAGCGCTCAGACTAGTCCGGATGGGGAGCAGTACTTC. It translates to CASSAQTSPDGEQYF.

The rearrangement links TRBV7-9 to TRBJ2-7; 7 bases match TRBD2. V was clipped by 0 bases and J by 0 bases; unmatched bases: 2. CDR3 length equals 15 residues. Germline-derived CDR1 and CDR2 are SEHNR and FQNEAQ (reference sequence). As DNA, the CDR3 is TGTGCCAGCAGCTTAGCCGGGGGGAGCTCCTACGAGCAGTACGTC. Translation: CASSLAGGSSYEQYV.

The chain carries TRBV7-9 and TRBJ2-7; 11 positions match TRBD2. The CDR3 consists of 17 residues. Germline CDR1 reads SEHNR; CDR2 reads FQNEAQ (reference sequence). V lost 1 base to trimming and J lost 2 bases; unmatched junction nucleotides: 7. DNA of the CDR3: TGTGCCAGCAGCTTAGAGCCCGGGACTAGCGGTCCCTACGAGCAGTACGTC. This codes for CASSLEPGTSGPYEQYV.

The chain joins TRBV29-1 to TRBJ2-2; D unresolved. The CDR3 extends over 12 amino acids. CDR1 SQVTM and CDR2 ANQGSEA come from the germline V gene. Trimming pared 5 bases from V and 4 bases from J, leaving 8 bases between. The CDR3 region has the DNA TGCAGCGTTTTGAAGCCCACCGGGGAGCTGTTTTTT. Residues: CSVLKPTGELFF.

This rearrangement joins TRBV7-2 to TRBJ1-2; 10 bases are a match to TRBD1. Germline loops: CDR1 SGHTA, CDR2 FQGNSA. The CDR3 is made up of 15 amino acids. The ends lost 5 bases at V and 6 bases at J; junction bases unmatched: 9. Here the CDR3 reads CASSPMGTGVDGYTF. The CDR3 DNA reads as TGTGCCAGCAGCCCCATGGGGACAGGGGTCGATGGCTACACCTTC.

The gene calls are TRBV6-5 and TRBJ1-3; unclear D gene. Trimming took off 7 bases at V and 8 bases at J, with 18 bases between the two ends. This CDR3 contains 14 residues. CDR1 MNHEY and CDR2 SVGAGI come from the germline V gene. The CDR3 nucleotides read TGTGCCAGCAAGAAGCCCGGGGTTAAGGACACCATATATTTT. This codes for CASKKPGVKDTIYF.

V is TRBV7-2 and J is TRBJ2-2; the match to TRBD1 covers 7 bases. Unmatched junction bases numbered 3, after V lost 5 bases and J lost 3 bases. There are 14 residues in the CDR3. Germline lookup yields CDR1 SGHTA and CDR2 FQGNSA. CDR3 loop: CASSRTGDTGELFF. The CDR3 nucleotides read TGTGCCAGCAGCCGTACAGGGGACACCGGGGAGCTGTTTTTT.

The rearrangement joins TRBV5-1 to TRBJ2-5, with D possibly TRBD1 on 5 matching bases. This CDR3 comprises 15 residues. Per germline, CDR1 SGHRS and CDR2 YFSETQ. Trimming stripped 0 bases from V and 1 base from J, with 10 bases between. The chain's CDR3 is CASSLGQGPQETQYF. The CDR3, as DNA: TGCGCCAGCAGCTTGGGGCAGGGCCCCCAAGAGACCCAGTACTTC.

The chain couples TRBV19 to TRBJ1-1; TRBD1 might be the D (5 bases). Germline-derived CDR1 and CDR2 are LNHDA and SQIVND (reference sequence). This CDR3 region has 14 residues. V shed 5 bases and J shed 4 bases, with 14 bases lying between them. This chain's CDR3 is CASSYGGGGTEAFF. The CDR3 DNA is TGTGCCAGTAGTTACGGGGGAGGCGGCACTGAAGCTTTCTTT.

The rearrangement joins TRBV25-1 to TRBJ1-2; 7 nucleotides align to TRBD1. The germline gives CDR1 MGHDK, CDR2 SYGVNS. This CDR3 is built from 14 residues. The J segment lost 4 bases and the V segment lost 6 bases, leaving 8 bases of the junction unmatched. The CDR3 coding sequence is TGTGCCAGCAGACCGGCCCGGGACAGCTATGGCTACACCTTC. Amino acid sequence: CASRPARDSYGYTF.

This rearrangement joins TRBV19 to TRBJ1-6, with 8 positions matching TRBD1. This CDR3 region has 13 residues. V trimming: 7 bases; J trimming: 7 bases; junction bases outside the gene matches: 3. Per the germline V gene, CDR1 is LNHDA and CDR2 is SQIVND (reference sequence). In DNA form, the CDR3 reads TGTGCCAGTAATGGACAGGGAAATTCACCCCTCCACTTT. Protein: CASNGQGNSPLHF.

This clone was picked up one time. The chain joins TRBV29-1 to TRBJ1-4; TRBD1 matches 8 bases. Per germline, CDR1 SQVTM and CDR2 ANQGSEA. The CDR3 contains 13 residues. The ends lost 7 bases at V and 7 bases at J; junction bases unmatched: 8. CDR3 in amino acids: CSARGGQGEKLFF. The DNA for the CDR3 is TGCAGCGCTAGGGGAGGACAGGGTGAAAAACTGTTTTTT. Drawing the rest from reference TRBV29-1 and TRBJ1-4, the complete variable domain is SAVISQKPSRDICQRGTSLTIQCQVDSQVTMMFWYRQQPGQSLTLIATANQGSEATYESGFVIDKFPISRPNLTFSTLTVSNMSPEDSSIYLCSARGGQGEKLFFGSGTQLSVL.

This sequence joins TRBV3-1 (or the pseudogene TRBV3-2) and TRBJ2-5; 11 bases map to TRBD2. Germline lookup yields CDR1 LGHDT and CDR2 YNNKEL (reference sequence). The ends lost 2 bases at V and 4 bases at J; junction bases unmatched: 6. The CDR3 length is 16 residues. The CDR3 region is CASSQSLAGGPETQYF. The CDR3 nucleotides read TGTGCCAGCAGCCAATCCCTAGCGGGGGGTCCAGAGACCCAGTACTTC.

The DNA of the CDR3 is TGCGCCAGCAGCCAAAGCAGGGTTAGCAATCAGCCCCAGCATTTT. Amino acids: CASSQSRVSNQPQHF. The chain uses TRBV4-1 and TRBJ1-5, with D perhaps matching TRBD1 (5 bases). Germline assignment: CDR1 MGHRA and CDR2 YSYEKL. Between the trimmed V and J ends, which lost 2 bases and 0 bases, there was a span of 8 bases. The CDR3 has 15 residues.

This chain uses TRBV5-4 with TRBJ2-5; a weak D match, TRBD2 (6 bases). The CDR3 runs 14 residues. Trimming pared 3 bases from V and 1 base from J, leaving 10 bases between. Germline CDR1 reads SGHNT; CDR2 reads YYREEE (reference sequence). This CDR3 is CASSYGGRQETQYF. Here the CDR3 DNA reads TGTGCCAGCAGCTACGGGGGACGCCAAGAGACCCAGTACTTC.

The J gene is TRBJ2-1, the V gene TRBV24-1, with D possibly matching TRBD1 (6 bases). The germline CDR1 and CDR2 sequences are KGHDR and SFDVKD. This CDR3 comprises 15 residues. The V gene lost 7 bases and the J gene lost 5 bases, with 17 bases spanning the gap. CDR3 in DNA: TGTGCCACCAGGGCACAACAGGGATTTCACAATGAGCAGTTCTTC. Its protein product is CATRAQQGFHNEQFF.

The chain is built from TRBV29-1 and TRBJ1-4, with 10 bases identical to TRBD1. CDR3 length: 15 residues. From germline, CDR1 is SQVTM and CDR2 ANQGSEA. V was clipped by 3 bases and J by 8 bases; unmatched bases: 9. The CDR3 here is CSVEDFDRGHEKLFF. Written as DNA, the CDR3 is TGCAGCGTTGAGGACTTTGACAGGGGGCACGAAAAACTGTTTTTT.

The genes are TRBV5-5 and TRBJ2-5; 8 bases fit TRBD1. From germline, CDR1 is SGHKS and CDR2 YYEKEE (reference sequence). The CDR3 is 14 amino acids. Trimming cost V 3 bases and J 2 bases; bases outside gene matches: 3. In DNA, the CDR3 is TGTGCCAGCAGCTACCGGACAGGGCAAGAGACCCAGTACTTC. It encodes CASSYRTGQETQYF.

V usage is TRBV7-2 and J usage is TRBJ2-1; possible D gene TRBD2, 5 bases. Trimming stripped 5 bases from V and 5 bases from J, with 16 bases between. The CDR3 is 15 residues long. Germline V CDR1 and CDR2: SGHTA, FQGNSA. CDR3 sequence (DNA): TGTGCCAGCAGCCTGACTATCGCGGAGGACAATGAGCAGTTCTTC. As protein: CASSLTIAEDNEQFF.

V is TRBV2 and J is TRBJ1-1, with 9 bases matching TRBD1. Germline loops: CDR1 SNHLY, CDR2 FYNNEI. The CDR3 loop spans 12 amino acids. J lost 5 bases, V lost 6 bases, and 1 base had no gene match. The CDR3 loop is CASRDRGTEAFF. CDR3 nucleotides: TGTGCCAGCAGGGACAGGGGTACTGAAGCTTTCTTT. Variable domain in full (rest from reference TRBV2 and TRBJ1-1): EPEVTQTPSHQVTQMGQEVILRCVPISNHLYFYWYRQILGQKVEFLVSFYNNEISEKSEIFDDQFSVERPDGSNFTLKIRSTKLEDSAMYFCASRDRGTEAFFGQGTRLTVV.

V and J are TRBV5-5 and TRBJ2-3; the match to TRBD2 covers 7 bases. Trimming removed 6 bases from V and 4 bases from J; junction bases left unmatched: 11. This CDR3 has 15 residues. The germline V gene encodes CDR1 SGHKS and CDR2 YYEKEE (reference sequence). DNA of the CDR3: TGTGCCAGCACTAATAGACTAGCTCAATCAGATACGCAGTATTTT. Protein sequence: CASTNRLAQSDTQYF.

J is TRBJ2-7 and V is TRBV6-1; D gene ambiguous. CDR1 is MNHNS, CDR2 SASEGT, per germline. Trimming cost V 1 base and J 3 bases, with 10 bases left between them. This CDR3 has 14 residues. The CDR3 region is CASSEGFAGYEQYV. CDR3 sequence (DNA): TGTGCCAGCAGTGAAGGTTTCGCCGGCTACGAGCAGTACGTC.

The rearrangement links TRBV24-1 to TRBJ1-4, with TRBD1 identical over 8 bases. The ends lost 6 bases at V and 5 bases at J; junction bases unmatched: 7. Germline CDR1 KGHDR, CDR2 SFDVKD. CDR3 length: 15 residues. The CDR3 loop reads CATSRGQGLNEKLFF. In DNA, the CDR3 is TGTGCCACCAGTCGAGGACAGGGACTAAATGAAAAACTGTTTTTT.